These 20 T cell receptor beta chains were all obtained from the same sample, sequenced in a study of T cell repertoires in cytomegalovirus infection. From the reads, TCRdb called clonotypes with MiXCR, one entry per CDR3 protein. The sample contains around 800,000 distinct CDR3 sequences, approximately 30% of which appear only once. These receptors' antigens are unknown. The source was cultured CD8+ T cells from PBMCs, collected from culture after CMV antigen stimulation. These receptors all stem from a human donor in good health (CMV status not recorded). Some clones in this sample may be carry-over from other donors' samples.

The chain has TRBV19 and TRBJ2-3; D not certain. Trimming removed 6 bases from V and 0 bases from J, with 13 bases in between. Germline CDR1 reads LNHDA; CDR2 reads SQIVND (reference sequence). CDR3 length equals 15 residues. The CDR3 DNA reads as TGTGCCAGTAGAGGAGCTCATCTTAGCACAGATACGCAGTATTTT. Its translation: CASRGAHLSTDTQYF.

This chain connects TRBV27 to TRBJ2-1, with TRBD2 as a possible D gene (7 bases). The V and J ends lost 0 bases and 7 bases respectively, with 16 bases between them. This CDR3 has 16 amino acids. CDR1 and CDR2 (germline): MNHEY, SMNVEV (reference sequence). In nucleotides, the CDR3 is TGTGCCAGCAGTTTATCGAGGGGGGGATCGCGTAATGAGCAGTTCTTC. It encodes CASSLSRGGSRNEQFF.

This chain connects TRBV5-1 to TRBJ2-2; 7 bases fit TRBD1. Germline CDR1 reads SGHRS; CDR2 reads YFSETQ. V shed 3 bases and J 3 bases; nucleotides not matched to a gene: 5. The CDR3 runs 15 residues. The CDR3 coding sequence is TGCGCCAGCAGCTCCGGGACAGCCGACACCGGGGAGCTGTTTTTT. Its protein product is CASSSGTADTGELFF. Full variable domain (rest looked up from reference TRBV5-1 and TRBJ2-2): KAGVTQTPRYLIKTRGQQVTLSCSPISGHRSVSWYQQTPGQGLQFLFEYFSETQRNKGNFPGRFSGRQFSNSRSEMNVSTLELGDSALYLCASSSGTADTGELFFGEGSRLTVL.

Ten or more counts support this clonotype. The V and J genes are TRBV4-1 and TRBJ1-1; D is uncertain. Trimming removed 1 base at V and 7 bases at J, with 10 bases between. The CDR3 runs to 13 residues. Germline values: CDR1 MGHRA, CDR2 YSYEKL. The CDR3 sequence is CASSQGLYSEAFF. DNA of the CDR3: TGCGCCAGCAGCCAAGGCCTTTACAGTGAAGCTTTCTTT.

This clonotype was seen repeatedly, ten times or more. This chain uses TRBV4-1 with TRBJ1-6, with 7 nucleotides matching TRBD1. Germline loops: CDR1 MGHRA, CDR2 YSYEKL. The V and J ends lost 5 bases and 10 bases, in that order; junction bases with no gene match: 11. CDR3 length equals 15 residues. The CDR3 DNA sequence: TGCGCCAGCAGCACCGGGACAGTCCAAGCCTCACCCCTCCACTTT. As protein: CASSTGTVQASPLHF.

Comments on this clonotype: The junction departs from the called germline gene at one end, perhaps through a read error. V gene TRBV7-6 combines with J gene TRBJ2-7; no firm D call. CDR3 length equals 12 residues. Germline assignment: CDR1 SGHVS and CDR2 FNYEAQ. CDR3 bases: TGTACCAGCAGCATCGGAACCTACGAGCAGTACTTC. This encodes CTSSIGTYEQYF.

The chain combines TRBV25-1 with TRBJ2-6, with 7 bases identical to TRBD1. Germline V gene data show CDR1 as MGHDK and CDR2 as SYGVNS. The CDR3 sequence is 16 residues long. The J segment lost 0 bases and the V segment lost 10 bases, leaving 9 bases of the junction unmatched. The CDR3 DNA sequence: TGTGCCACCCTCGGGACAGAGTTCTCTGGGGCCAACGTCCTGACTTTC. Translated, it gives CATLGTEFSGANVLTF. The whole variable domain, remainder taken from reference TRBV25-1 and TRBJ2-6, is EADIYQTPRYLVIGTGKKITLECSQTMGHDKMYWYQQDPGMELHLIHYSYGVNSTEKGDLSSESTVSRIRTEHFPLTLESARPSHTSQYLCATLGTEFSGANVLTFGAGSRLTVL.

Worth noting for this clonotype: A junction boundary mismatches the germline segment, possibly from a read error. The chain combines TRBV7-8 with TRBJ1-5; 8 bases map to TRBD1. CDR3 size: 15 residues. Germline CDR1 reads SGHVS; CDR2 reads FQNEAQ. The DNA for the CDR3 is TGTGCCAGCAGATTAAGAAAAACAGGGGGTCAGCCCGAGCATTTC. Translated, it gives CASRLRKTGGQPEHF.

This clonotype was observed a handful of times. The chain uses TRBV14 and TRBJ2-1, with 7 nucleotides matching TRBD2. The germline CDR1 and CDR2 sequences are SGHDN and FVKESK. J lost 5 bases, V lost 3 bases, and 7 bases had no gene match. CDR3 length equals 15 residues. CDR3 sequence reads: CASSHLGGNNNEQFF. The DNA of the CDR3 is TGTGCCAGCAGCCATCTCGGGGGGAACAACAATGAGCAGTTCTTC.

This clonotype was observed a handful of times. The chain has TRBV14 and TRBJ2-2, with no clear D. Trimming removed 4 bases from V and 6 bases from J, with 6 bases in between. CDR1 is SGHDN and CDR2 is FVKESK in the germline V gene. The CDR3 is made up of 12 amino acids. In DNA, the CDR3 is TGTGCCAGCAGCCCCTGGGCCGGGGAGCTGTTTTTT. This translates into CASSPWAGELFF.

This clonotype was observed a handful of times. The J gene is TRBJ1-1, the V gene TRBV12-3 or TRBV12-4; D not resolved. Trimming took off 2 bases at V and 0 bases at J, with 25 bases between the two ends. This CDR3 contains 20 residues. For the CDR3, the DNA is TGTGCCAGCAGTTTATTTGGTAGGATAGGGTCTCGCGGCATGAACACTGAAGCTTTCTTT. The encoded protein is CASSLFGRIGSRGMNTEAFF.

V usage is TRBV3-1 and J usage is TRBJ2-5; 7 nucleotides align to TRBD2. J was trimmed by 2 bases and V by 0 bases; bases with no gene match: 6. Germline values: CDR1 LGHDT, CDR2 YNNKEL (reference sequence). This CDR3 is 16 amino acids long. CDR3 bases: TGTGCCAGCAGCCAAGAAGTTGCGGGGGTACAAGAGACCCAGTACTTC. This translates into CASSQEVAGVQETQYF.

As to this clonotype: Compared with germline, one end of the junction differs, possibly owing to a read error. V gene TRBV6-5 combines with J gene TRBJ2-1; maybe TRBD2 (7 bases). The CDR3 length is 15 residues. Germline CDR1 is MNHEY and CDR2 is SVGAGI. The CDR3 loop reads CASNYSGGFYNEQFF. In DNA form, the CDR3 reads TGTGCCAGCAATTACTCGGGGGGCTTCTACAATGAGCAGTTCTTC.

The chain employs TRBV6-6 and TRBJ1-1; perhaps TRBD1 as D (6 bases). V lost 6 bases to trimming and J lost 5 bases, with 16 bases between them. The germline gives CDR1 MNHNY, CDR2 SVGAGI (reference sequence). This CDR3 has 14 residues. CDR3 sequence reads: CASSHRDIGTEAFF. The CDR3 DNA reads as TGTGCCAGCAGCCACCGGGACATAGGGACTGAAGCTTTCTTT.

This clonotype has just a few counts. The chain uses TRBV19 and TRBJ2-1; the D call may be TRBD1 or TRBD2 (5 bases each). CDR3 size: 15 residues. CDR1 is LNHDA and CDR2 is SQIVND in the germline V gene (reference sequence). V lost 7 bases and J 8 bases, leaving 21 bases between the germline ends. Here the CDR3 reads CASTAERGVFDEQFF. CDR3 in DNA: TGTGCCAGTACCGCCGAGAGGGGTGTGTTCGATGAGCAGTTCTTC.

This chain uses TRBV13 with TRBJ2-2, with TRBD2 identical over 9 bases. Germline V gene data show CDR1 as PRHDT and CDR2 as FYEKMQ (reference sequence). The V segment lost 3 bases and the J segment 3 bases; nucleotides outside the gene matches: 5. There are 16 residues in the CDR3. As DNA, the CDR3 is TGTGCCAGCAGCTTTGGCGGGGGGGCGTACACCGGGGAGCTGTTTTTT. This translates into CASSFGGGAYTGELFF.

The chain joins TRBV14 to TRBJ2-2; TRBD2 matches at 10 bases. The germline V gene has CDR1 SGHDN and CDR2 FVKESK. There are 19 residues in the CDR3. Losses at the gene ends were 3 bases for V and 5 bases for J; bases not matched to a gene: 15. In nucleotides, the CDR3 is TGTGCCAGCAGCCAGGGGATACCGGGACTAGCGCGAAGTACCGGGGAGCTGTTTTTT. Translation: CASSQGIPGLARSTGELFF.

The CDR3 is CASSLDRGNGNLHF. The CDR3 region has the DNA TGTGCCAGCAGTTTGGACAGGGGCAACGGGAACCTCCACTTT. The chain employs TRBV27 and TRBJ1-6, with 9 bases matching TRBD1. The CDR3 runs to 14 residues. Unmatched junction bases numbered 9, after V lost 3 bases and J lost 15 bases. CDR1 MNHEY and CDR2 SMNVEV come from the germline V gene (reference sequence).

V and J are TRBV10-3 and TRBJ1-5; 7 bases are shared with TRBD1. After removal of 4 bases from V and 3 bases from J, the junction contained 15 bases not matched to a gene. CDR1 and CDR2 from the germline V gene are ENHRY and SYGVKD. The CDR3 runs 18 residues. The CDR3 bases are TGTGCCATCAGTGTAAGGGACAGCTTCTTATACACCAATCAGCCCCAGCATTTT. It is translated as CAISVRDSFLYTNQPQHF.

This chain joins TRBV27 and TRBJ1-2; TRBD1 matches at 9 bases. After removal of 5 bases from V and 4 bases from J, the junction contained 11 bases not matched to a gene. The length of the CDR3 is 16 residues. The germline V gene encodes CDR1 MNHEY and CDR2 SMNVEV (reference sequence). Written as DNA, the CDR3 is TGTGCCAGCAGTCTGATTCGGACAGGGGAGTCCTATGGCTACACCTTC. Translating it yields CASSLIRTGESYGYTF.